The clone carrying this T cell receptor beta chain was seen a handful of times. The record originates from a study of blood T cell repertoires in COVID-19. Whole-study context: Some COVID-19 samples were acute and others convalescent; all came from the United States, Italy and Spain.

The data were produced by immunoSEQ multiplex PCR, yet TCRdb's version contains in-frame clones alone and is incomplete. The sample yields a few hundred thousand clones, 70% to 90% seen once. The CDR3 consists of 13 residues. Trimming removed 3 bases from V and 8 bases from J, with 13 bases in between. Living in about two dozen US areas, the participants were between 18 and 89 years of age. Donors were grouped by their self-reported clinical history. Donors of Cohort 3 who recovered were those that had two negative PCRs, clearance, or symptom resolution. The V and J genes are TRBV12-3 or TRBV12-4 and TRBJ1-1, with D perhaps TRBD1 (5 bases). The origin of this receptor is a man between 25 and 39 years old who had recovered from COVID-19. Sequencing used PBMCs or T cells enriched from blood (not recorded which). CDR3 in amino acids: CASSFYQGSEAFF. In DNA, the CDR3 is TGTGCCAGCAGTTTTTATCAGGGTTCGGAAGCTTTCTTT.